This TCR beta chain originates from a study of vaccination and CD4 T cells after COVID-19. Study-wide points: Investigators enrolled relatively few convalescent patients and included no early post-infection timepoints.

This CDR3 has 17 residues. V was cut by 5 bases and J by 4 bases, with 24 bases left in between. CDR1 and CDR2 (germline): SGHVS, FQNEAQ. An Oncomine TCR Beta short-read assay was used to sequence the DNA from cultured CD4+ T cells. TCRdb fed the PCR reads into MiXCR, producing one record per CDR3 protein. This sample has about 18,000 distinct CDR3 sequences, with 55% to 65% found just once. Treatment of the sample: roughly nine-day PBMC culture with coronavirus spike peptide pools or control peptides (ViraFEST assay). Only one count was recorded for this clonotype. As yet, its antigen is unknown. The receptor's source is a human donor who had recovered from COVID-19. Here the sequenced sample was CD4+ T cells from blood, cultured in vitro, taken after SARS-CoV-2 vaccination. The genes are TRBV7-8 and TRBJ2-7; D is perhaps TRBD2 (6 bases). The DNA of the CDR3 is TGTGCCAGCAGCCAGACGAGAGTGGAGGGGCTTAGGTACGAGCAGTACTTC. It specifies CASSQTRVEGLRYEQYF. The full variable domain, with the rest looked up from reference TRBV7-8 and TRBJ2-7, is GAGVSQSPRYKVAKRGQDVALRCDPISGHVSLFWYQQALGQGPEFLTYFQNEAQLDKSGLPSDRFFAERPEGSVSTLKIQRTQQEDSAVYLCASSQTRVEGLRYEQYFGPGTRLTVT.